The clone carrying this T cell receptor beta chain came up many times. Antigen specificity is unknown. The entry originates in a study of early T cells in non-severe SARS-CoV-2 infection. Trimming pared 6 bases from V and 0 bases from J, leaving 9 bases between. The length of the CDR3 is 15 residues. Germline lookup yields CDR1 SNHLY and CDR2 FYNNEI. MiXCR, run by TCRdb on the 5' RACE reads, gives a single entry per CDR3 protein. The top ten hold over 12% of the sample, which has 30,000 to 40,000 distinct CDR3 sequences, 5% to 6% seen once. Study-wide results and limits: Matching with VDJdb favored anti-spike CD8 responses (missing private and CD4 specificities).

Sequences were obtained from whole blood. The rearrangement uses TRBV2 and TRBJ2-6; unclear D gene. The receptor comes from an adult who was a healthcare worker with PCR-confirmed SARS-CoV-2 infection or an uninfected control (not recorded which). The CDR3 sequence: CASRRLLSGANVLTF. CDR3 sequence (DNA): TGTGCCAGCAGGCGACTCCTCTCTGGGGCCAACGTCCTGACTTTC.